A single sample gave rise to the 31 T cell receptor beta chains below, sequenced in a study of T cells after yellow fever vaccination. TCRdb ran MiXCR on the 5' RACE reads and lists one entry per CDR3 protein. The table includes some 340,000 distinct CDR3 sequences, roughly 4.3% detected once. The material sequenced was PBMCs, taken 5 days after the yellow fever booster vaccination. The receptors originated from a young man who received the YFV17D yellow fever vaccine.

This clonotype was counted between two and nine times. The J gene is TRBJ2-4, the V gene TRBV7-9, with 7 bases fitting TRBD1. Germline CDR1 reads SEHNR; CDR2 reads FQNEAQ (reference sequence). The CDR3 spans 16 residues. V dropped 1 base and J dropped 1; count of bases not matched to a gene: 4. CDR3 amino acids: CASSLDFRGAKNIQYF. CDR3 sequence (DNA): TGTGCCAGCAGCTTAGACTTCAGGGGGGCCAAAAACATTCAGTACTTC.

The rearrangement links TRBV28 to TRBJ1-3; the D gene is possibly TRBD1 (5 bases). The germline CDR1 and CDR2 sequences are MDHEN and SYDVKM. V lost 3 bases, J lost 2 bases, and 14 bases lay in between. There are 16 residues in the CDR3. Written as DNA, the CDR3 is TGTGCCAGCAGTTTCTTCAGGGCCATCACTGGAAACACCATATATTTT. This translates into CASSFFRAITGNTIYF.

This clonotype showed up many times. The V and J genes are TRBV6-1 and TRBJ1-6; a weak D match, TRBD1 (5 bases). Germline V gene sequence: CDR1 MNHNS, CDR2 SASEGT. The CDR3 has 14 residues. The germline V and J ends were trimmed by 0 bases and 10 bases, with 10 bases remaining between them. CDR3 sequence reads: CASSEAGWGSPLHF. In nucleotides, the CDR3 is TGTGCCAGCAGTGAAGCAGGGTGGGGGTCACCCCTCCACTTT.

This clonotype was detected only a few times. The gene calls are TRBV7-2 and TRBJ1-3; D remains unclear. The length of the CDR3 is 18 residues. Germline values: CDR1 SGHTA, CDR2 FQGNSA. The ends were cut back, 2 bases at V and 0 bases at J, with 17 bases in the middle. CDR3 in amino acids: CASSLFSTALYSGNTIYF. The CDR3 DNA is TGTGCCAGCAGCTTATTCTCAACGGCCCTTTACTCTGGAAACACCATATATTTT. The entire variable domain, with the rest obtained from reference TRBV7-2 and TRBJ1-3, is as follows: GAGVSQSPSNKVTEKGKDVELRCDPISGHTALYWYRQSLGQGLEFLIYFQGNSAPDKSGLPSDRFSAERTGGSVSTLTIQRTQQEDSAVYLCASSLFSTALYSGNTIYFGEGSWLTVV.

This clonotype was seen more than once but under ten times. In nucleotides, the CDR3 is TGTGCCAGCAGCCGCCACAGGGGGCGGTTGGGGAATTCACCCCTCCACTTT. It yields the protein CASSRHRGRLGNSPLHF. The rearrangement links TRBV12-3 or TRBV12-4 to TRBJ1-6, with 9 bases lining up with TRBD1. With 6 bases clipped from V and 7 bases from J, the junction kept 13 bases outside the gene matches. This CDR3 is built from 17 residues.

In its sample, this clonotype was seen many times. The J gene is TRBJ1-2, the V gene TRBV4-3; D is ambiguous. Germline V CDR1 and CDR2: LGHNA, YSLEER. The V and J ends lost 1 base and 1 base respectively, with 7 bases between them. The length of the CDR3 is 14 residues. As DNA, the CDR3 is TGCGCCAGCAGCCAAGGGTCCCTTAACTATGGCTACACCTTC. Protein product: CASSQGSLNYGYTF.

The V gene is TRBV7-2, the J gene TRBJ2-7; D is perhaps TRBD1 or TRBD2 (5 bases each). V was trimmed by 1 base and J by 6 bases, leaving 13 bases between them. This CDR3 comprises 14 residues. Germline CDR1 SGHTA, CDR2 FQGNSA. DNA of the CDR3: TGTGCCAGCAGCTTAGTTAGCGTTCAGGGCGAGCAGTACTTC. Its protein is CASSLVSVQGEQYF.

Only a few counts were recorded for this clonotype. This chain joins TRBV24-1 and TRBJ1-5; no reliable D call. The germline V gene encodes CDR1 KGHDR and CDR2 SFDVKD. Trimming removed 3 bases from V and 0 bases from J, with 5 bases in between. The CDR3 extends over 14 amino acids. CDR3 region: CATSDRNSNQPQHF. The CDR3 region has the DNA TGTGCCACCAGTGATCGCAATAGCAATCAGCCCCAGCATTTT.

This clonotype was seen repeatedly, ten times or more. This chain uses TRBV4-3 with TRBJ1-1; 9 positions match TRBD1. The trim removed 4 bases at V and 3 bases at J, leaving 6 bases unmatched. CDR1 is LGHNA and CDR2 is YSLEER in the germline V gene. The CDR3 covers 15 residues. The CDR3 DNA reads TGCGCCAGCAGCCCCTGGGACAGGGTGGACACTGAAGCTTTCTTT. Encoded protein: CASSPWDRVDTEAFF.

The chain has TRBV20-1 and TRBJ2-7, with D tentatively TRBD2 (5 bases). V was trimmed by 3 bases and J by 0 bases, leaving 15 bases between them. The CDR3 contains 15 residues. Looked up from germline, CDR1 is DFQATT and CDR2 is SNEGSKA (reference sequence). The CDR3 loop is CSARERTGSSYEQYV. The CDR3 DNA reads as TGCAGTGCTAGGGAACGGACTGGTAGCTCCTACGAGCAGTACGTC.

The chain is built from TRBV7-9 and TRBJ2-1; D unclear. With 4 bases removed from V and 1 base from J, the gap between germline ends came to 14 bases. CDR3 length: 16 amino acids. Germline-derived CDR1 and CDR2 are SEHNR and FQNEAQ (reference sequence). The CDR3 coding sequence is TGTGCCAGCAGCTACCAGCCCCTGGGATCCTACAATGAGCAGTTCTTC. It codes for CASSYQPLGSYNEQFF.

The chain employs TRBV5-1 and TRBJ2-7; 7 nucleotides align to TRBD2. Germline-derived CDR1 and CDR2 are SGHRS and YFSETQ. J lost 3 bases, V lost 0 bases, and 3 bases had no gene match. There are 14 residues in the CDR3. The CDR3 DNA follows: TGCGCCAGCAGCTTGGATTCGGGGGGCTACGAGCAGTACTTC. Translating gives CASSLDSGGYEQYF. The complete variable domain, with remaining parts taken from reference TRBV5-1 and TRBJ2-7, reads KAGVTQTPRYLIKTRGQQVTLSCSPISGHRSVSWYQQTPGQGLQFLFEYFSETQRNKGNFPGRFSGRQFSNSRSEMNVSTLELGDSALYLCASSLDSGGYEQYFGPGTRLTVT.

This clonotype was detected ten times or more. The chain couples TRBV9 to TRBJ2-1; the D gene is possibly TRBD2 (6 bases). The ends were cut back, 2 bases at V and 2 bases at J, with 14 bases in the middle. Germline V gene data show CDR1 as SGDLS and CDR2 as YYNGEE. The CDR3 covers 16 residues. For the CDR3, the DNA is TGTGCCAGCAGCGTGGGTAGCGGACCCCCCTACAATGAGCAGTTCTTC. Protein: CASSVGSGPPYNEQFF.

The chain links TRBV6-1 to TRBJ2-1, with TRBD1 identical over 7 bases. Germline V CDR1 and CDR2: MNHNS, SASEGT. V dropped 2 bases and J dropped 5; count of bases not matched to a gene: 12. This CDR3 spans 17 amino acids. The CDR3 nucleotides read TGTGCCAGCAGTGAACAAGTGGGACAGCCAACTAACAATGAGCAGTTCTTC. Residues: CASSEQVGQPTNNEQFF.

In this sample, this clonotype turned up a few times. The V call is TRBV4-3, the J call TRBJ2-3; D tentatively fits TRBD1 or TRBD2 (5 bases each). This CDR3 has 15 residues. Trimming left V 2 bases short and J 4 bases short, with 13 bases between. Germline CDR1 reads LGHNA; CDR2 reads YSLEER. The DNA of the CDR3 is TGCGCCAGCAGCCAACTTCCCGGGGCGGCAGATACGCAGTATTTT. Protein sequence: CASSQLPGAADTQYF.

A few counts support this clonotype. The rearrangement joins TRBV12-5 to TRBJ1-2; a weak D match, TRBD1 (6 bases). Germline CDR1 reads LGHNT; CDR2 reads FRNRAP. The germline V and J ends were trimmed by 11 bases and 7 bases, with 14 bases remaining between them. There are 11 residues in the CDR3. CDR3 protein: CAGGETSGYTF. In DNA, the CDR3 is TGTGCTGGGGGCGAGACAAGTGGCTACACCTTC.

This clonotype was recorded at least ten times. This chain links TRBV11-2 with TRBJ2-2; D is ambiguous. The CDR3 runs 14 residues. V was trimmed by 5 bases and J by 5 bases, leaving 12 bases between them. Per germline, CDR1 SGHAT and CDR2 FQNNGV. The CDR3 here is CASSRPDRTGELFF. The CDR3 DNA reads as TGTGCCAGCAGCCGACCCGATAGGACCGGGGAGCTGTTTTTT.

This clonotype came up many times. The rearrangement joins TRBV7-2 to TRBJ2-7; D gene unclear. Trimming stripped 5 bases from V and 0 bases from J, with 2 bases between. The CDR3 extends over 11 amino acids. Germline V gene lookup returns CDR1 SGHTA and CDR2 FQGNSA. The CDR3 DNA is TGTGCCAGCAGCCGCTCCTACGAGCAGTACGTC. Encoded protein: CASSRSYEQYV.

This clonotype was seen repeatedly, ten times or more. The CDR3: CASSPGAVDTQYF. The CDR3 coding sequence is TGCGCCAGCAGCCCCGGGGCAGTGGATACGCAGTATTTT. The chain carries TRBV4-3 and TRBJ2-3, with D perhaps being TRBD1 or TRBD2 (5 bases each). Trimming removed 4 bases at V and 6 bases at J, with 11 bases between. The V gene's germline CDR1 is LGHNA and CDR2 YSLEER. The length of the CDR3 is 13 residues.

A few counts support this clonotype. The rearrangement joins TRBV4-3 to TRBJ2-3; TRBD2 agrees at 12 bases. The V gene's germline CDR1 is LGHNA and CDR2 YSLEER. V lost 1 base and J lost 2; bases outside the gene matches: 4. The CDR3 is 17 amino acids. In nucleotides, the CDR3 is TGCGCCAGCAGCCAAGGGACTAGCGGGGTTACCACAGATACGCAGTATTTT. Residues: CASSQGTSGVTTDTQYF.

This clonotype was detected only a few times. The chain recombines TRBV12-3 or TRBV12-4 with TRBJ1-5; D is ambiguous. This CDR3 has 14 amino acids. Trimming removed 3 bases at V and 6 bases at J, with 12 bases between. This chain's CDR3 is CASSFVQEGQPQHF. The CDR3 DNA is TGTGCCAGCAGTTTTGTCCAGGAAGGTCAGCCCCAGCATTTT.

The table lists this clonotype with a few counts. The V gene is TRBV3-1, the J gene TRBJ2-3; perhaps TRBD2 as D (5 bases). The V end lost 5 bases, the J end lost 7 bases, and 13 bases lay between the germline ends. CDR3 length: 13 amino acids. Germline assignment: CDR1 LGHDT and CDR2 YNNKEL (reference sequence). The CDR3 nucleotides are TGTGCCAGCAGCTCCGGCCCCGGGAATACGCAGTATTTT. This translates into CASSSGPGNTQYF.

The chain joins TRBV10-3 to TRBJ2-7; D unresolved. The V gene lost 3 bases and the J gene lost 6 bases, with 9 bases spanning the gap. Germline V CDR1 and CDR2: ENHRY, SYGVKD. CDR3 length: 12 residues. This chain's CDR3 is CAISDSVGEQYF. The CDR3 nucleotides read TGTGCCATCAGTGATTCAGTAGGCGAGCAGTACTTC.

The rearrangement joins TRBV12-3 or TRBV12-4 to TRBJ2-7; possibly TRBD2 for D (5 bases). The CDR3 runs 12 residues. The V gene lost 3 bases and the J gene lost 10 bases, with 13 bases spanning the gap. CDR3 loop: CASSFEGAVQYF. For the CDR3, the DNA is TGTGCCAGCAGTTTTGAGGGCGCGGTACAGTACTTC.

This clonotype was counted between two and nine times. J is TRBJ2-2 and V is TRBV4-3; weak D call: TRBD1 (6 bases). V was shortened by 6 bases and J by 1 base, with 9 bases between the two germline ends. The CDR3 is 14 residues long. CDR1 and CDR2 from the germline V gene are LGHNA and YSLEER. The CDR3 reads CASRGDMNTGELFF. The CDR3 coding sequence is TGCGCCAGCAGAGGGGACATGAACACCGGGGAGCTGTTTTTT.

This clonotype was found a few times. This chain's CDR3 is CSVASDRRYEQYV. As DNA, the CDR3 is TGCAGCGTGGCCTCCGACAGGCGCTACGAGCAGTACGTC. This sequence joins TRBV29-1 and TRBJ2-7; a weak D match, TRBD1 (6 bases). Between the trimmed V and J ends, which lost 6 bases and 3 bases, there was a span of 15 bases. The CDR3 consists of 13 residues. The germline V gene encodes CDR1 SQVTM and CDR2 ANQGSEA.

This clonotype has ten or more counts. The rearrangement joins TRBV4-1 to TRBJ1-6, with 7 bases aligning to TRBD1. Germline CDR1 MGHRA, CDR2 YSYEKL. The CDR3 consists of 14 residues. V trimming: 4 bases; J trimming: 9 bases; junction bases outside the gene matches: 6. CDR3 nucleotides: TGCGCCAGCAGCCCCCCAGGGGGAGCTTCACCCCTCCACTTT. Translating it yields CASSPPGGASPLHF.

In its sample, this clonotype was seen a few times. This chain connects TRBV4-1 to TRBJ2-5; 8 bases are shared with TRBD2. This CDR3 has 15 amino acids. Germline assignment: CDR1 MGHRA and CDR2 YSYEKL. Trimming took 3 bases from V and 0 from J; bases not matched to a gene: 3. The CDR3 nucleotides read TGCGCCAGCAGCCACGCACTAGCGGACCAAGAGACCCAGTACTTC. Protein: CASSHALADQETQYF.

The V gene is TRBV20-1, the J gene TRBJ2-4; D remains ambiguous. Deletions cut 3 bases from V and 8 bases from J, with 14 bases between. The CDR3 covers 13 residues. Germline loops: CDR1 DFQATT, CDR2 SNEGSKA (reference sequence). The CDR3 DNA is TGCAGTGCTAGCTCAGAGGCCGCGTACATTCAGTACTTC. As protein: CSASSEAAYIQYF.

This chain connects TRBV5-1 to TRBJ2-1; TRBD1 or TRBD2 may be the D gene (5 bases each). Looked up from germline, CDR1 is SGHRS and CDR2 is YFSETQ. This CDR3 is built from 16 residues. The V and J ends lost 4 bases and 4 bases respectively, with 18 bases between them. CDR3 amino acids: CASSLGTDFAYNEQFF. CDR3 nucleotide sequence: TGCGCCAGCAGCCTTGGGACGGACTTCGCATACAATGAGCAGTTCTTC. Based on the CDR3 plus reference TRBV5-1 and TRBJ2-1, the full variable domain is KAGVTQTPRYLIKTRGQQVTLSCSPISGHRSVSWYQQTPGQGLQFLFEYFSETQRNKGNFPGRFSGRQFSNSRSEMNVSTLELGDSALYLCASSLGTDFAYNEQFFGPGTRLTVL.

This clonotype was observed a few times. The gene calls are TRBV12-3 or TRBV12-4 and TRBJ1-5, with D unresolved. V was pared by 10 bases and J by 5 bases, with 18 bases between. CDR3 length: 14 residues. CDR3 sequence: CATSFGGVHQPQHF. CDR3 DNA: TGTGCCACCTCGTTCGGTGGGGTTCATCAGCCCCAGCATTTT.